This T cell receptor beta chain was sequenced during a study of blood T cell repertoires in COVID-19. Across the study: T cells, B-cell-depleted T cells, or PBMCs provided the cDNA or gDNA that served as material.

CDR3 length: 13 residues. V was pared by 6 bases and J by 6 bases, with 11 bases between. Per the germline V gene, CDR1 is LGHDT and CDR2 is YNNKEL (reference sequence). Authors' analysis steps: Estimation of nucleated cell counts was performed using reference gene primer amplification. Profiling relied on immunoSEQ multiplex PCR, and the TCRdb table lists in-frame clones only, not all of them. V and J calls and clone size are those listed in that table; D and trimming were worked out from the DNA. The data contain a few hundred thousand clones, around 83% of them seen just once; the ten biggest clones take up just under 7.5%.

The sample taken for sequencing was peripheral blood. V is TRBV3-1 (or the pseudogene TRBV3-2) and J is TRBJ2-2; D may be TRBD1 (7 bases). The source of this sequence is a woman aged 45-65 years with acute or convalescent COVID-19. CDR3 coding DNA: TGTGCCAGCAGAGGCAGGGGGGCCGGGGAGCTGTTTTTT. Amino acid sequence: CASRGRGAGELFF.